Listed below are T cell receptor beta chains from one sample, sequenced in a study of shared clonotypes between healthy human individuals. Generated by immunoSEQ multiplex PCR, the TCRdb table keeps only in-frame clones and is missing some. Of 2 million to 3 million clones in the sample, under 95% are singletons; the top ten hold approximately 0.36%. Material for sequencing was naive CD4+ T cells from PBMCs. These receptors were collected from a young man in good health. Some clones in this sample may be carry-over from other donors' samples. Each CDR3 is given with its conserved first and last residue. Each record gives: V gene, J gene, clone size, D gene, CDR3 DNA, CDR3 protein. D genes are given only for firm matches. Size values are once, few and many counts, or a class for expanded clones, and some rows have none.

>TRBV28|TRBJ1-3|-|-
TGTGCCACCATCTCTGGAAACACCATATATTTT
CATISGNTIYF
>TRBV28|TRBJ1-5|-|TRBD1
TGTGCCAGCAGTCCCGGGACAGGCTATCAGCCCCAGCATTTT
CASSPGTGYQPQHF
>TRBV27|TRBJ2-7|-|-
TGTGCCAGCAGTGACTCGGGACTGACGTCCTACGAGCAGTACTTC
CASSDSGLTSYEQYF
>TRBV23-1|TRBJ1-2|once|TRBD1
TGCGCCAGCAGGAACAGGGGGCATTGGGTAGTCTATGGCTACACCTTC
CASRNRGHWVVYGYTF
>TRBV29-1|TRBJ2-3|-|TRBD1
TGCAGCGTTGAAGATCGTGGGACAGGGGCTATTAGAGATACGCAGTATTTT
CSVEDRGTGAIRDTQYF
>TRBV9|TRBJ2-5|-|-
TGTGCCAGCAGCGTAGGTCACGCCGCAGGGACGAATAAAGAGACCCAGTACTTC
CASSVGHAAGTNKETQYF
>TRBV5-1|TRBJ2-1|-|TRBD1
TGCGCCAGCAGCATCGCAGGGGGCGCAGTGGGGATAGAGCAGTTCTTC
CASSIAGGAVGIEQFF
>TRBV18|TRBJ1-1|-|-
TGTGCCAGCTCAGAGGGCAGGGTCCAAGCTTTCTTT
CASSEGRVQAFF
>TRBV9|TRBJ2-3|once|-
TGTGCCAGCAGCGTGGCCGAGGGAAGTACAGATACGCAGTATTTT
CASSVAEGSTDTQYF
>TRBV30|TRBJ1-4|-|TRBD1
TGTGCCTGGAGTGTACCTGACAGGGGAGGAGAAAAACTGTTTTTT
CAWSVPDRGGEKLFF
>TRBV7-6|TRBJ1-1|-|-
TGTGCCAGCAGCTTCGGAAATTGGGGCACTGAAGCTTTCTTT
CASSFGNWGTEAFF
>TRBV15|TRBJ2-3|-|TRBD2
TGTGCCACCAGCAGGCTAGCGGGAGTTGTAGATACGCAGTATTTT
CATSRLAGVVDTQYF
>TRBV2|TRBJ2-1|-|TRBD2
TGTGCCAGCAGTCCCGGGACTAGCGGTTACAATGAGCAGTTCTTC
CASSPGTSGYNEQFF
>TRBV5-1|TRBJ2-5|-|-
TGCGCCAGCAGGTATGGGGGGTTAGTGCAGGAGCATATAGTCGAAGAGACCCAGTACTTC
CASRYGGLVQEHIVEETQYF
>TRBV6-5|TRBJ2-7|-|-
TGTGCCAGCAGTTACGAACAAGGCTCCTACGAGCAGTACTTC
CASSYEQGSYEQYF
>TRBV5-1|TRBJ1-2|-|-
TGCGCCAGCAGCTTGGATGTGGGCAGAGACACCCCGCGGCTCTATGGCTACACCTTC
CASSLDVGRDTPRLYGYTF
>TRBV5-1|TRBJ2-1|-|-
TGCGCCAGCAGCCCAACTAGTGCTAATGAGCAGTTCTTC
CASSPTSANEQFF
>TRBV28|TRBJ1-4|-|-
TGTGCCAGCAGCTTGAATGAAAAACTGTTTTTT
CASSLNEKLFF
>TRBV10-3|TRBJ2-4|-|-
TGTGCCATCAGTGAGTCGACAGGACTGGATACCCAGTACTTC
CAISESTGLDTQYF
>TRBV29-1|TRBJ1-1|few|-
TGTACCGACTCCCGTAGGTGGGATCCCCTGAACACTGAAGCTTTCTTT
CTDSRRWDPLNTEAFF
>TRBV19|TRBJ1-2|-|-
TGTGCCAGCCGACAGAGGTATGGCTACACCTTC
CASRQRYGYTF